The 20 T cell receptor beta chains below all came from one sample that was sequenced in a study of CD8+ T cells in alopecia areata. The sequencing template was cDNA reverse transcribed from extracted RNA. Repertoires were generated with immunoSEQ multiplex PCR, while TCRdb's copy carries only in-frame clones and drops some. The data show under 350,000 clones, 58% seen once. The treatment is: oral pan-JAK inhibitor, 5-10 mg twice daily. The specimen comprised CD4+ T cells sorted from blood, sampled at week 24, from a patient treated with tofacitinib. The receptors shown here come from a human donor with alopecia areata.

This clone was counted once. This chain uses TRBV9 with TRBJ2-1; no firm D call. The length of the CDR3 is 16 residues. Between the trimmed V and J ends, which lost 0 bases and 0 bases, there was a span of 10 bases. The V gene's germline CDR1 is SGDLS and CDR2 YYNGEE. CDR3 sequence (DNA): TGTGCCAGCAGCGTAGGCTCTCTTGGCTCCTACAATGAGCAGTTCTTC. Protein: CASSVGSLGSYNEQFF.

This clone was found once. This chain joins TRBV30 and TRBJ1-1; TRBD1 agrees at 11 bases. The V gene end was trimmed by 3 bases and the J gene end by 1 base; junction bases not matched to a gene: 4. The CDR3 contains 15 residues. Germline V gene sequence: CDR1 GTSNPN, CDR2 SVGIG (reference sequence). CDR3 in DNA: TGTGCCTGGAGAGGACAGGGGGCAAGGAACACTGAAGCTTTCTTT. Its protein product is CAWRGQGARNTEAFF. Full variable domain (rest looked up from reference TRBV30 and TRBJ1-1): SQTIHQWPATLVQPVGSPLSLECTVEGTSNPNLYWYRQAAGRGLQLLFYSVGIGQISSEVPQNLSASRPQDRQFILSSKKLLLSDSGFYLCAWRGQGARNTEAFFGQGTRLTVV.

This clone was counted only a few times. The chain employs TRBV20-1 and TRBJ2-1; D ambiguous. The CDR3 is made up of 11 amino acids. Per germline, CDR1 DFQATT and CDR2 SNEGSKA (reference sequence). Between the trimmed V and J ends, which lost 5 bases and 4 bases, there was a span of 6 bases. The CDR3 DNA reads TGCAGTGCTGGTTTGTACAATGAGCAGTTCTTC. Amino acids: CSAGLYNEQFF.

The CDR3 DNA is TGTGCCGGAAGACAGGGGGTGAACTATGGCTACACCTTC. It specifies CAGRQGVNYGYTF. The V gene is TRBV30, the J gene TRBJ1-2; TRBD1 aligns across 9 bases. Germline values: CDR1 GTSNPN, CDR2 SVGIG (reference sequence). V lost 8 bases and J lost 2; bases outside the gene matches: 6. This CDR3 region has 13 residues.

This clone has a handful of counts. The V and J genes are TRBV11-1 and TRBJ1-2; D gene uncertain. The V end was cut by 5 bases, the J end by 6 bases, with 19 bases between. Germline CDR1 SGHAT, CDR2 FQDESV (reference sequence). This CDR3 has 15 amino acids. The CDR3 sequence is CASSRSSWTEDGYTF. The CDR3, as DNA: TGTGCCAGCAGCCGATCCTCTTGGACCGAGGATGGCTACACCTTC.

V gene TRBV5-6 combines with J gene TRBJ1-1; the D is unclear. CDR1 and CDR2 from the germline V gene are SGHDT and YYEEEE. The CDR3 consists of 12 residues. The V and J ends lost 1 base and 5 bases respectively, with 6 bases between them. CDR3 sequence reads: CASSLWRTEAFF. The DNA for the CDR3 is TGTGCCAGCAGCTTGTGGCGAACTGAAGCTTTCTTT. Supplemented by reference TRBV5-6 and TRBJ1-1, the full variable domain reads DAGVTQSPTHLIKTRGQQVTLRCSPKSGHDTVSWYQQALGQGPQFIFQYYEEEERQRGNFPDRFSGHQFPNYSSELNVNALLLGDSALYLCASSLWRTEAFFGQGTRLTVV.

This clone was seen once. V is TRBV6-5 and J is TRBJ2-4; TRBD1 matches at 7 bases. Per the germline V gene, CDR1 is MNHEY and CDR2 is SVGAGI. The ends lost 4 bases at V and 3 bases at J; junction bases unmatched: 3. The length of the CDR3 is 14 residues. CDR3 residues: CASSFPGGKNIQYF. CDR3 bases: TGTGCCAGCAGTTTCCCAGGGGGCAAAAACATTCAGTACTTC.

This clone was picked up a small number of times. The chain employs TRBV7-9 and TRBJ1-5, with D possibly matching TRBD1 (6 bases). CDR3 length: 16 residues. Trimming removed 5 bases at V and 4 bases at J, with 18 bases between. Germline V gene lookup returns CDR1 SEHNR and CDR2 FQNEAQ (reference sequence). The CDR3 loop is CASSDRTDPHNQPQHF. For the CDR3, the DNA is TGTGCCAGCAGCGACCGGACAGATCCACATAATCAGCCCCAGCATTTT.

This clone came up a few times. This rearrangement joins TRBV7-9 to TRBJ1-2; 8 bases line up with TRBD1. Germline lookup yields CDR1 SEHNR and CDR2 FQNEAQ (reference sequence). V dropped 4 bases and J dropped 4; count of bases not matched to a gene: 5. The length of the CDR3 is 14 residues. The CDR3 DNA follows: TGTGCCAGCAGCTCGACAGGGGACGGCTATGGCTACACCTTC. Translating gives CASSSTGDGYGYTF.

This chain connects TRBV6-5 to TRBJ1-2; D not certain. This CDR3 contains 12 residues. Trimming removed 2 bases from V and 7 bases from J, with 8 bases in between. The germline V gene encodes CDR1 MNHEY and CDR2 SVGAGI. CDR3 region: CASSYRGFGYTF. CDR3 in DNA: TGTGCCAGCAGTTACCGGGGTTTTGGCTACACCTTC.

The V gene is TRBV5-1, the J gene TRBJ2-3, with 7 bases that match TRBD1. Looked up from germline, CDR1 is SGHRS and CDR2 is YFSETQ. The V segment lost 4 bases and the J segment 6 bases; nucleotides outside the gene matches: 8. The CDR3 has 14 amino acids. The CDR3 coding sequence is TGCGCCAGCAGCGCACAGGGGACACCTGATACGCAGTATTTT. This gives the protein CASSAQGTPDTQYF.

This clone was found a few times. The CDR3 loop reads CASRPQDRSTKQYF. The DNA for the CDR3 is TGTGCCAGCAGACCCCAGGACAGATCTACGAAACAGTACTTC. The chain couples TRBV14 to TRBJ2-7; D is perhaps TRBD1 (6 bases). The CDR3 has 14 residues. CDR1 and CDR2 from the germline V gene are SGHDN and FVKESK. V lost 6 bases, J lost 10 bases, and 22 bases lay in between. Based on the CDR3 plus reference TRBV14 and TRBJ2-7, the full variable domain is EAGVTQFPSHSVIEKGQTVTLRCDPISGHDNLYWYRRVMGKEIKFLLHFVKESKQDESGMPNNRFLAERTGGTYSTLKVQPAELEDSGVYFCASRPQDRSTKQYFGPGTRLTVT.

The chain carries TRBV29-1 and TRBJ2-1; the D gene could be TRBD1 or TRBD2 (5 bases each). V was shortened by 4 bases and J by 6 bases, with 25 bases between the two germline ends. Germline assignment: CDR1 SQVTM and CDR2 ANQGSEA. This CDR3 contains 17 residues. CDR3: CSVVGNVRVIIRNEQFF. DNA for the CDR3: TGCAGCGTTGTCGGGAATGTCAGGGTGATAATCCGCAATGAGCAGTTCTTC.

The table lists this clone with a few counts. The identical CDR3 is also encoded by other nucleotide sequences in the sample. This chain links TRBV5-1 with TRBJ2-1; D is unclear. The CDR3 runs 13 residues. Germline V gene sequence: CDR1 SGHRS, CDR2 YFSETQ. Trimming cost V 4 bases and J 4 bases, with 9 bases left between them. CDR3 nucleotide sequence: TGCGCCAGCAGCCTAGACTCGTACAATGAGCAGTTCTTC. The encoded protein is CASSLDSYNEQFF. Based on the CDR3 plus reference TRBV5-1 and TRBJ2-1, the full variable domain is KAGVTQTPRYLIKTRGQQVTLSCSPISGHRSVSWYQQTPGQGLQFLFEYFSETQRNKGNFPGRFSGRQFSNSRSEMNVSTLELGDSALYLCASSLDSYNEQFFGPGTRLTVL.

A remark on this clone: Germline and junction disagree at one end, which may indicate a read error. The CDR3 sequence: CASSLASGTPHF. For the CDR3, the DNA is TGTGCCAGCAGCTTAGCGTCGGGGACCCCACACTTC. The chain recombines TRBV7-8 with TRBJ2-7; D possibly matches TRBD1 or TRBD2 (5 bases each). Germline V gene data show CDR1 as SGHVS and CDR2 as FQNEAQ. This CDR3 has 12 residues.

In its sample, this clone was seen a few times. The gene calls are TRBV15 and TRBJ1-1; D is unclear. V dropped 5 bases and J dropped 4 bases, with 17 bases sitting between them. CDR3 length: 15 residues. Germline V lookup: CDR1 LNHNV, CDR2 YYDKDF (reference sequence). The CDR3 coding sequence is TGTGCCACCAGCGTCTATCTGGGAGGCGGCACTGAAGCTTTCTTT. It translates to CATSVYLGGGTEAFF.

V is TRBV7-2 and J is TRBJ2-4; 10 bases align to TRBD2. Germline V lookup: CDR1 SGHTA, CDR2 FQGNSA. V lost 5 bases, J lost 4 bases, and 5 bases stayed unmatched. The CDR3 spans 15 residues. CDR3: CASSTALAGKNIQYF. The CDR3 bases are TGTGCCAGCAGCACCGCACTAGCGGGGAAAAACATTCAGTACTTC.

The chain uses TRBV4-2 and TRBJ2-5; D is unclear. The V and J ends lost 5 bases and 4 bases respectively, with 14 bases between them. The CDR3 has 14 amino acids. Germline V gene data show CDR1 as LGHNA and CDR2 as YNFKEQ. The CDR3 spells CASSVLLGRETQYF. The CDR3 nucleotides read TGTGCCAGCAGCGTGCTTTTAGGGCGAGAGACCCAGTACTTC.

This clone was seen more than once but under ten times. The rearrangement uses TRBV30 and TRBJ1-6; 7 bases agree with TRBD1. Trimming took 0 bases from V and 10 from J; bases not matched to a gene: 12. The germline CDR1 and CDR2 sequences are GTSNPN and SVGIG (reference sequence). The length of the CDR3 is 16 residues. CDR3 bases: TGTGCCTGGAGTGTAGGGACAGCGCTAAGGACCTCACCCCTCCACTTT. Residues: CAWSVGTALRTSPLHF.

This rearrangement joins TRBV6-5 to TRBJ2-7; TRBD1 aligns across 8 bases. Germline CDR1 reads MNHEY; CDR2 reads SVGAGI. V lost 8 bases to trimming and J lost 0 bases; unmatched junction nucleotides: 6. There are 14 residues in the CDR3. CDR3 nucleotide sequence: TGTGCCAGCTGGGACAGGTTTAGCTCCTACGAGCAGTACTTC. It yields the protein CASWDRFSSYEQYF.